The present entry profiles one TCR beta chain with its context. Sequencing was performed with immunoSEQ multiplex PCR; in TCRdb, only in-frame clones are kept and a portion is missing. This sample has roughly 6,600 clones; roughly three quarters occur once, and the top ten carry about 6.4%. The data belong to a study of immune evolution from preneoplasia to lung adenocarcinoma. Sequenced: FFPE adjacent normal lung tissue. The clonotype originates from a person aged 60 to 85 with lung adenocarcinoma.

CDR3 nucleotide sequence: TGTGCCATCAGTGAGTCGGAGTGGGGGGCTACCGGGGAGCTGTTTTTT. Translating gives CAISESEWGATGELFF. The V and J genes are TRBV10-3 and TRBJ2-2; D may be TRBD1 or TRBD2 (6 bases each). The CDR3 is made up of 16 amino acids. V gave up 0 bases and J gave up 5 bases, with 13 bases separating them. In germline, CDR1 is ENHRY, CDR2 SYGVKD.